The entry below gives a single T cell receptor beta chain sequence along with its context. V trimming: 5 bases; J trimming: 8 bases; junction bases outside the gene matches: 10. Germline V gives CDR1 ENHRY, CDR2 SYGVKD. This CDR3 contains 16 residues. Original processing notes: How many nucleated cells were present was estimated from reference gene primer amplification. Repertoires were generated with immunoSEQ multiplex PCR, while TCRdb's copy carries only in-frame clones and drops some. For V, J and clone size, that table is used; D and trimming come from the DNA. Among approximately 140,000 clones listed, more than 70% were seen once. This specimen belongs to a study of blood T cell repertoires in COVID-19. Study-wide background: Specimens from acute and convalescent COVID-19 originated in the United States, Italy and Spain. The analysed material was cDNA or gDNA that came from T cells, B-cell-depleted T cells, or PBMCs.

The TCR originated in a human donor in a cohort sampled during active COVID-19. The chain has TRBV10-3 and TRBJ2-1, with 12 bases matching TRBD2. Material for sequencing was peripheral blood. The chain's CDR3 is CAISPRGTSGQHEQFF. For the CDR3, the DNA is TGTGCCATCAGTCCTAGGGGGACTAGCGGGCAGCATGAGCAGTTCTTC.